The 20 T cell receptor beta chains listed next were all sequenced from one sample in a study of beta chain features in type 1 diabetes (dated by TCRdb to between 2018 and 2020). The library was obtained by the immunoSEQ multiplex PCR assay. The High Capacity cDNA Reverse Transcription Kit was used to reverse transcribe all of the isolated RNA, meaning that expressed TCRB transcripts were what got sequenced. TCRdb re-hosts the immuneACCESS table, in-frame sequences only. Its copies lack some clones; in the studies checked, an unresolved V gene accounts for under half of them, and the cause for the rest is not known. Across this sample there are 250,000 or so clones, with around 21% seen only once. 0.028% of the sample comes from the top ten. No antigens are known for them. Paper-wide results and their limitations: In all four CD4+ subsets, TCRB CDR3 length was moderately but significantly shorter in type 1 diabetes patients.

The material sequenced was naive CD4+ T cells from blood. The cell subset or site label on this specimen signifies: true naive CD4+ T cells. The receptors shown here come from a woman in her thirties or forties with type 1 diabetes.

This clone was picked up a small number of times. The CDR3 bases are TGCGCCAGCAGCCCGGGACAGGGGGACACTGAAGCTTTCTTT. It encodes CASSPGQGDTEAFF. The chain uses TRBV5-1 and TRBJ1-1; 11 bases match TRBD1. The CDR3 totals 14 residues. Germline assignment: CDR1 SGHRS and CDR2 YFSETQ. Trimming cost V 4 bases and J 3 bases; bases outside gene matches: 2.

This clone was observed a few times. The chain joins TRBV7-2 to TRBJ2-7, with 14 bases matching TRBD2. The V gene's germline CDR1 is SGHTA and CDR2 FQGNSA. V lost 5 bases and J lost 2; bases outside the gene matches: 8. CDR3 length: 17 residues. CDR3 nucleotides: TGTGCCAGCAGCCCGCCGGGACTAGCGGGAGTGACCTACGAGCAGTACTTC. Its translation: CASSPPGLAGVTYEQYF.

This clone was observed a handful of times. Other DNA sequences of this sample code for an identical CDR3. The rearrangement uses TRBV7-9 and TRBJ2-3; D remains unclear. Deletions cut 4 bases from V and 0 bases from J, with 2 bases between. This CDR3 contains 12 residues. The V gene's germline CDR1 is SEHNR and CDR2 FQNEAQ (reference sequence). Here the CDR3 reads CASSSSTDTQYF. CDR3 DNA sequence: TGTGCCAGCAGCTCGAGCACAGATACGCAGTATTTT.

This clone was counted a single time. The chain links TRBV5-8 to TRBJ1-1; D unresolved. The CDR3 covers 11 residues. Trimming pared 4 bases from V and 1 base from J, leaving 2 bases between. Germline V lookup: CDR1 SGHTS, CDR2 YDEGEE. The CDR3 sequence: CASSQNTEAFF. The CDR3 DNA reads as TGTGCCAGCAGCCAGAACACTGAAGCTTTCTTT.

The chain links TRBV11-1 to TRBJ2-1, with unresolved D. CDR1 and CDR2 from the germline V gene are SGHAT and FQDESV (reference sequence). This CDR3 is built from 12 residues. Trimming took 5 bases from V and 7 from J, leaving 9 bases between them. CDR3 nucleotides: TGTGCCAGCAGCCCTACCCGTAATGAGCAGTTCTTC. Translating gives CASSPTRNEQFF.

This clone appeared a few times. This chain connects TRBV7-9 to TRBJ2-7; 7 bases agree with TRBD1. The length of the CDR3 is 14 residues. V gave up 5 bases and J gave up 7 bases; unmatched junction bases: 11. Germline V gene lookup returns CDR1 SEHNR and CDR2 FQNEAQ (reference sequence). CDR3 amino acids: CASSSEGQVVEQYF. CDR3 sequence (DNA): TGTGCCAGCAGCAGCGAAGGACAGGTTGTAGAGCAGTACTTC.

There are a few counts of this clone. Other DNA sequences in the sample encode the same CDR3. V gene TRBV28 combines with J gene TRBJ1-5; tentatively, D is TRBD1 (6 bases). The CDR3 loop spans 12 amino acids. V lost 6 bases and J lost 4, with 7 bases in between. CDR1 is MDHEN, CDR2 SYDVKM, per germline. CDR3 residues: CASRQGNQPQHF. The CDR3 DNA is TGTGCCAGCAGGCAGGGGAATCAGCCCCAGCATTTT.

This clone has a handful of counts. V and J are TRBV18 and TRBJ1-1; a possible D gene is TRBD1 (5 bases). The CDR3 loop spans 15 amino acids. CDR1 and CDR2 (germline): KGHSH, LQKENI. Trimming left V 3 bases short and J 1 base short, with 12 bases between. The CDR3 DNA reads as TGTGCCAGCTCACCCTTAGGAGGGGCGAACACTGAAGCTTTCTTT. Its protein product is CASSPLGGANTEAFF.

The chain is built from TRBV28 and TRBJ1-4; D is unresolved. V dropped 4 bases and J dropped 1 base, with 16 bases sitting between them. In germline, CDR1 is MDHEN, CDR2 SYDVKM. The CDR3 contains 17 residues. The CDR3 loop reads CASSSWADSRTNEKLFF. CDR3 nucleotide sequence: TGTGCCAGCAGTTCCTGGGCGGACTCCCGAACTAATGAAAAACTGTTTTTT.

The chain combines TRBV27 with TRBJ2-5, with D possibly being TRBD1 (6 bases). This CDR3 spans 16 amino acids. Germline V gene lookup returns CDR1 MNHEY and CDR2 SMNVEV (reference sequence). V was trimmed by 10 bases and J by 4 bases, leaving 25 bases between them. DNA of the CDR3: TGTGCCACCACAGTTTATATGGGGGAAGGGGGAGAGACCCAGTACTTC. Translating gives CATTVYMGEGGETQYF.

This clone was counted between two and nine times. The chain joins TRBV7-8 to TRBJ1-1, with D possibly matching TRBD1 (6 bases). This CDR3 region has 14 residues. The V and J ends lost 5 bases and 0 bases respectively, with 10 bases between them. Germline CDR1 SGHVS, CDR2 FQNEAQ. The CDR3 DNA is TGTGCCAGCAGCCCTGACAGGTTGAACACTGAAGCTTTCTTT. As protein: CASSPDRLNTEAFF. The full variable domain, in which reference TRBV7-8 and TRBJ1-1 provide the parts outside the CDR3, is GAGVSQSPRYKVAKRGQDVALRCDPISGHVSLFWYQQALGQGPEFLTYFQNEAQLDKSGLPSDRFFAERPEGSVSTLKIQRTQQEDSAVYLCASSPDRLNTEAFFGQGTRLTVV.

The chain is built from TRBV7-9 and TRBJ2-1, with 13 bases aligning to TRBD2. V shed 5 bases and J 8 bases; nucleotides not matched to a gene: 15. The CDR3 loop spans 18 amino acids. Germline CDR1 SEHNR, CDR2 FQNEAQ (reference sequence). Written as DNA, the CDR3 is TGTGCCAGCAGCGTCCCAACCGGGACTAGCGGGGTGATTGATGAGCAGTTCTTC. Protein product: CASSVPTGTSGVIDEQFF.

The J gene is TRBJ1-1, the V gene TRBV25-1; 8 bases fit TRBD1. Germline assignment: CDR1 MGHDK and CDR2 SYGVNS. V trimming: 3 bases; J trimming: 5 bases; junction bases outside the gene matches: 5. The CDR3 is 14 residues long. The CDR3 sequence is CASSDDRGGTEAFF. For the CDR3, the DNA is TGTGCCAGCAGTGACGACAGGGGCGGGACTGAAGCTTTCTTT.

This clone was seen more than once but under ten times. This chain links TRBV5-4 with TRBJ1-1; 8 positions agree with TRBD1. From germline, CDR1 is SGHNT and CDR2 YYREEE (reference sequence). The CDR3 totals 13 residues. After removal of 3 bases from V and 9 bases from J, the junction contained 7 bases not matched to a gene. The CDR3 region has the DNA TGTGCCAGCAGCTCCGGGACAGGCCTTCAAGCTTTCTTT. It yields the protein CASSSGTGLQAFF.

The rearrangement links TRBV6-5 to TRBJ1-2, with D tentatively TRBD1 (5 bases). Trimming took 2 bases from V and 4 from J, leaving 8 bases between them. CDR1 is MNHEY, CDR2 SVGAGI, per germline. This CDR3 has 13 amino acids. The CDR3 coding sequence is TGTGCCAGCAGTTACAGACAGTTCTATGGCTACACCTTC. It specifies CASSYRQFYGYTF.

The rearrangement uses TRBV5-1 and TRBJ2-1; 11 bases match TRBD1. The CDR3 runs 14 residues. Germline V gene sequence: CDR1 SGHRS, CDR2 YFSETQ. V trimming: 3 bases; J trimming: 8 bases; junction bases outside the gene matches: 4. CDR3 DNA sequence: TGCGCCAGCAGCTCGGGACAGGGGGGACATGAGCAGTTCTTC. This encodes CASSSGQGGHEQFF.

The chain joins TRBV15 to TRBJ1-2, with D uncertain. The CDR3 runs to 17 residues. CDR1 and CDR2 from the germline V gene are LNHNV and YYDKDF (reference sequence). Trimming removed 1 base from V and 5 bases from J, with 20 bases in between. In DNA, the CDR3 is TGTGCCACCAGCAGAGGGATAGGAACAGCAACCTCTTATGGCTACACCTTC. Its translation: CATSRGIGTATSYGYTF.

In its sample, this clone was seen a few times. The chain is built from TRBV29-1 and TRBJ2-1; D might be TRBD1 (5 bases). V lost 6 bases and J 10 bases, leaving 16 bases between the germline ends. Germline V gene data show CDR1 as SQVTM and CDR2 as ANQGSEA. This CDR3 spans 12 amino acids. CDR3 nucleotide sequence: TGCAGCGTCTACAGGAGCGATATAGAGCAGTTCTTC. It is translated as CSVYRSDIEQFF.

The chain employs TRBV5-4 and TRBJ1-2, with 8 bases matching TRBD1. The V gene end was trimmed by 4 bases and the J gene end by 4 bases; junction bases not matched to a gene: 15. This CDR3 has 17 amino acids. Germline CDR1 reads SGHNT; CDR2 reads YYREEE (reference sequence). CDR3 bases: TGTGCCAGCAGCCCATCGGACGGACAGGGAGCCATCTATGGCTACACCTTC. Translated: CASSPSDGQGAIYGYTF.

This clone was seen only a few times. This chain uses TRBV29-1 with TRBJ1-2, with D maybe TRBD1 (5 bases). This CDR3 has 11 amino acids. V was cut by 6 bases and J by 5 bases, with 10 bases left in between. Germline V CDR1 and CDR2: SQVTM, ANQGSEA. The CDR3 nucleotides read TGCAGCGTCTTTCAGGGATATGGCTACACCTTC. Translating gives CSVFQGYGYTF.